This T cell receptor beta chain was obtained from a study of control samples from healthy donors and cancer patients. Profiling relied on immunoSEQ multiplex PCR, and the TCRdb table lists in-frame clones only, not all of them. Among roughly 150,000 clones listed, 90% to 95% were seen once. Germline values: CDR1 LNHDA, CDR2 SQIVND (reference sequence). This CDR3 has 15 amino acids. J gave up 3 bases and V 8 bases, and 6 bases lay outside the gene matches. The chain combines TRBV19 with TRBJ2-2; 10 bases line up with TRBD2. The sample comprised blood. The TCR originated in a woman younger than 45 in good health. The CDR3 bases are TGTGCCAGTCAAGATAGCGGGAGGTACACCGGGGAGCTGTTTTTT. Amino acid sequence: CASQDSGRYTGELFF.